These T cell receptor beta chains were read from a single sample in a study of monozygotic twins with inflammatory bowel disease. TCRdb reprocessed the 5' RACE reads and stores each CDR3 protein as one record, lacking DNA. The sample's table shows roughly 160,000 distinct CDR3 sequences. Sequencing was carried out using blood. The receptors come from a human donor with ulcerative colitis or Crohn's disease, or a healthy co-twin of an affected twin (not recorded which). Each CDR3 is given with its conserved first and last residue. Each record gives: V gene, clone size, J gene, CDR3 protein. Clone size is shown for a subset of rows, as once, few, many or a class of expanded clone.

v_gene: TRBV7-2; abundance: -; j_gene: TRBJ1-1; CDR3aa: CASSLWWGSNTEAFF
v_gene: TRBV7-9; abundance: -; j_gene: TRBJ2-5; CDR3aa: CASETGQGEETQYF
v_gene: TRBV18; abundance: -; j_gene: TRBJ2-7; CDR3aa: CASSPLEVYEQYF
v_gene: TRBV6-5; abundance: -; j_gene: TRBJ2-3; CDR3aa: CASSLPGQGGPSTDTQYF
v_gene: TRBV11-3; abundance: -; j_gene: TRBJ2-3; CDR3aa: CASSLMRITDTQYF
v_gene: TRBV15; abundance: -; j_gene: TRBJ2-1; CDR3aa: CATSRDGLAGTDNEQFF
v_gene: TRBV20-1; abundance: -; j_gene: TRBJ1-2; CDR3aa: CSAREPLNYGYTF
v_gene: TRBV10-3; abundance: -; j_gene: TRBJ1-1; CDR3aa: CAINRNKNTEAFF
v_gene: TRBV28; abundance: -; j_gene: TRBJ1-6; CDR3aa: CASSSRVKNPLWGSPLHF
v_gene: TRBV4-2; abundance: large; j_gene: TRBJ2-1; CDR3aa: CASSQESSGPYNEQFF
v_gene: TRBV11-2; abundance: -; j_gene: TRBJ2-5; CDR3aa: CASSFLTTWETQYF
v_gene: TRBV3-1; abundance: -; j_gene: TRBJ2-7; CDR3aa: CASSRPPGYEQYF